This T cell receptor (beta chain) was recorded in a study of T cell clones after liver transplantation. Across the whole study: Without induction therapy, subjects received standard immunosuppression until 12-24 months post-transplant. Patients counted as tolerant after at least one year off all immunosuppression, enzymes not exceeding twice normal.

Repertoires were generated with immunoSEQ multiplex PCR, while TCRdb's copy carries only in-frame clones and drops some. Seen here are 5,000 or so clones, about two fifths observed once, and the top ten hold approximately 13%. The CDR3 contains 14 residues. Germline CDR1 reads KGHSH; CDR2 reads LQKENI. V was cut by 1 base and J by 1 base, with 7 bases left in between. Sequencing of dividing CFSE-low cells from the MLR defined alloreactive TCRbeta sequences. Of note for this clone: The antigen remains undetermined.

The study's findings and limits: Compared with third party-reactive sequences, donor-reactive ones declined more, independent of withdrawal success. Rather than being deleted, graft donor-reactive T cells may have moved into the graft.

The V gene is TRBV18, the J gene TRBJ1-1, with unresolved D. The sample consisted of CD4+ T cells from cultured PBMCs. The receptor comes from a human patient who received a liver transplant. Some T cells may originate from the graft donor. CDR3 amino acids: CASSPREENTEAFF. The DNA of the CDR3 is TGTGCCAGCTCACCACGTGAGGAGAACACTGAAGCTTTCTTT.